The 11 T cell receptor beta chains below come from one sample, sequenced in a study of OX40 agonist ivuxolimab in advanced cancers. The table came from immunoSEQ multiplex PCR; TCRdb's copy has only in-frame clones and leaves some out. The sample holds tens of thousands of clones, roughly 90% seen once. The sample consisted of CD4+ or CD8+ T cells sorted from blood, taken in a trial of the OX40 agonist ivuxolimab. These receptor sequences come from an adult with an advanced solid tumor such as melanoma, head and neck, liver or kidney cancer.

The chain joins TRBV19 to TRBJ2-5, with 12 bases lining up with TRBD2. The germline gives CDR1 LNHDA, CDR2 SQIVND (reference sequence). The CDR3 covers 14 residues. V was pared by 4 bases and J by 7 bases, with 4 bases of the junction left unmatched. The CDR3 reads CASSTSGGALTQYF. The CDR3 bases are TGTGCCAGTAGTACTAGCGGGGGGGCCCTGACCCAGTACTTC.

The chain couples TRBV5-4 to TRBJ2-3, with 13 bases fitting TRBD2. CDR1 and CDR2 (germline): SGHNT, YYREEE (reference sequence). This CDR3 has 16 residues. J gave up 0 bases and V 4 bases, and 2 bases lay outside the gene matches. The CDR3 is CASSRGLAGSTDTQYF. The CDR3 region has the DNA TGTGCCAGCAGCCGGGGACTAGCGGGAAGCACAGATACGCAGTATTTT. Full variable domain (outside the CDR3, taken from reference TRBV5-4 and TRBJ2-3): ETGVTQSPTHLIKTRGQQVTLRCSSQSGHNTVSWYQQALGQGPQFIFQYYREEENGRGNFPPRFSGLQFPNYSSELNVNALELDDSALYLCASSRGLAGSTDTQYFGPGTRLTVL.

The V and J genes are TRBV5-6 and TRBJ2-7; perhaps TRBD1 as D (5 bases). Germline V CDR1 and CDR2: SGHDT, YYEEEE. The CDR3 is made up of 13 amino acids. Trimming removed 4 bases from V and 1 base from J, with 9 bases in between. This CDR3 is CASSKAGSYEQYF. The DNA for the CDR3 is TGTGCCAGCAGCAAAGCAGGGTCCTACGAGCAGTACTTC.

The CDR3 protein is CASSLIGDSVNEQYF. The CDR3 region has the DNA TGCGCCAGCAGCTTGATAGGGGACAGTGTGAACGAGCAGTACTTC. J is TRBJ2-7 and V is TRBV5-1, with TRBD1 identical over 7 bases. With V trimmed by 1 base and J by 5 bases, 9 bases remained unmatched. CDR1 is SGHRS and CDR2 is YFSETQ in the germline V gene. The length of the CDR3 is 15 residues. Together with reference TRBV5-1 and TRBJ2-7, the CDR3 gives the full variable domain: KAGVTQTPRYLIKTRGQQVTLSCSPISGHRSVSWYQQTPGQGLQFLFEYFSETQRNKGNFPGRFSGRQFSNSRSEMNVSTLELGDSALYLCASSLIGDSVNEQYFGPGTRLTVT.

This rearrangement joins TRBV28 to TRBJ1-2, with D hard to call. In germline, CDR1 is MDHEN, CDR2 SYDVKM. V was shortened by 6 bases and J by 4 bases, with 18 bases between the two germline ends. The CDR3 loop spans 15 amino acids. CDR3 nucleotides: TGTGCCAGCAGCCAAGACCCCGGGAGTCCCTATGGCTACACCTTC. Amino acids: CASSQDPGSPYGYTF.

Notes on this clone: Other DNA sequences of this sample code for an identical CDR3. The chain is built from TRBV29-1 and TRBJ1-2; the D gene is possibly TRBD1 (5 bases). This CDR3 has 12 residues. In germline, CDR1 is SQVTM, CDR2 ANQGSEA. CDR3 sequence reads: CTAGGANYGYTF. DNA of the CDR3: TGCACCGCCGGGGGTGCTAACTATGGCTACACCTTC.

The chain combines TRBV6-1 with TRBJ2-1, with D tentatively TRBD1 or TRBD2 (5 bases each). V was pared by 6 bases and J by 4 bases, with 13 bases between. Looked up from germline, CDR1 is MNHNS and CDR2 is SASEGT. The CDR3 is made up of 14 amino acids. CDR3 loop: CASRPGTDYNEQFF. CDR3 bases: TGTGCCAGCAGACCCGGGACGGATTACAATGAGCAGTTCTTC.

J is TRBJ2-1 and V is TRBV7-3, with 7 bases aligning to TRBD2. V lost 5 bases, J lost 4 bases, and 8 bases stayed unmatched. CDR1 and CDR2 (germline): SGHTA, FQGTGA. The CDR3 totals 15 residues. The CDR3 DNA reads as TGTGCCAGCAGCGCGGGGACTACCCAATACAATGAGCAGTTCTTC. Protein: CASSAGTTQYNEQFF.

The V call is TRBV19, the J call TRBJ2-3; 10 bases align to TRBD2. This CDR3 is 16 amino acids long. Germline CDR1 is LNHDA and CDR2 is SQIVND (reference sequence). With 10 bases clipped from V and 4 bases from J, the junction kept 14 bases outside the gene matches. The CDR3 region is CATNPKRTSGSDTQYF. For the CDR3, the DNA is TGTGCCACTAACCCAAAAAGGACTAGCGGTTCAGATACGCAGTATTTT.

The chain is built from TRBV19 and TRBJ2-1; TRBD2 is a possible D gene (6 bases). The CDR3 extends over 16 amino acids. The V end lost 5 bases, the J end lost 10 bases, and 24 bases lay between the germline ends. Looked up from germline, CDR1 is LNHDA and CDR2 is SQIVND (reference sequence). The CDR3 DNA reads as TGTGCCAGTAGTTCCGACCGGGACTTGGTGAGAGAGGAGCAGTTCTTC. It yields the protein CASSSDRDLVREEQFF.

The chain employs TRBV6-5 and TRBJ2-3; tentative D call: TRBD2 (5 bases). Germline V gives CDR1 MNHEY, CDR2 SVGAGI. The V gene lost 5 bases and the J gene lost 3 bases, with 12 bases spanning the gap. This CDR3 contains 14 residues. CDR3 nucleotide sequence: TGTGCCAGCAGTGAAGTCCCGGGAACAGATACGCAGTATTTT. Translated, it gives CASSEVPGTDTQYF.